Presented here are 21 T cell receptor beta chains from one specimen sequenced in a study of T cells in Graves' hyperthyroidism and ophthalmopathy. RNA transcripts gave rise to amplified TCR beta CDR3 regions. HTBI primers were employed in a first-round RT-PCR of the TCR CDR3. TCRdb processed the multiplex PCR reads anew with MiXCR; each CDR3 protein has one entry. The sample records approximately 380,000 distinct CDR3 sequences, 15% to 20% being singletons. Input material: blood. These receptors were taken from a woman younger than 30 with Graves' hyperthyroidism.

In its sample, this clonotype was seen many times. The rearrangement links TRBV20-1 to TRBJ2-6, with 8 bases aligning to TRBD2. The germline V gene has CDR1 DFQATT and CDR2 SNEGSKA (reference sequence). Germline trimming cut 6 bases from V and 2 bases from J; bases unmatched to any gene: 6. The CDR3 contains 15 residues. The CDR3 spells CSASGGAAGANVLTF. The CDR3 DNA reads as TGCAGTGCATCCGGGGGGGCGGCTGGGGCCAACGTCCTGACTTTC.

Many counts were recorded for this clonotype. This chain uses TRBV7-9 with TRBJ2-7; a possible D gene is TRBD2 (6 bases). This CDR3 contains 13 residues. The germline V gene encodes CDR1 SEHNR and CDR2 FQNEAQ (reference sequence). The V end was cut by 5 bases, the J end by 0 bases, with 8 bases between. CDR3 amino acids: CASSGGISYEQYF. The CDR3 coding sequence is TGTGCCAGCAGCGGGGGGATCTCCTACGAGCAGTACTTC. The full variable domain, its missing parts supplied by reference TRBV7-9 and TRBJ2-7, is DTGVSQNPRHKITKRGQNVTFRCDPISEHNRLYWYRQTLGQGPEFLTYFQNEAQLEKSRLLSDRFSAERPKGSFSTLEIQRTEQGDSAMYLCASSGGISYEQYFGPGTRLTVT.

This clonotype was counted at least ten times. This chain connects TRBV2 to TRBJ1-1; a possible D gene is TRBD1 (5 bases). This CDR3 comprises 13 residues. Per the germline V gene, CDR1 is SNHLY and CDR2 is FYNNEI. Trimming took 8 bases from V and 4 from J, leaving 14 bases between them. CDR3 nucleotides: TGTGCCAGCGGGGGTCCATTTAGCACTGAAGCTTTCTTT. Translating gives CASGGPFSTEAFF.

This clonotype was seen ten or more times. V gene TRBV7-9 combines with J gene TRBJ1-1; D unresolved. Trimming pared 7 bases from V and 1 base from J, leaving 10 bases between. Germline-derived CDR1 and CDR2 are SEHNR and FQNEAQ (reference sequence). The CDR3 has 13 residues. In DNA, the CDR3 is TGTGCCAGCACCAGGACCGAGAACACTGAAGCTTTCTTT. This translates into CASTRTENTEAFF.

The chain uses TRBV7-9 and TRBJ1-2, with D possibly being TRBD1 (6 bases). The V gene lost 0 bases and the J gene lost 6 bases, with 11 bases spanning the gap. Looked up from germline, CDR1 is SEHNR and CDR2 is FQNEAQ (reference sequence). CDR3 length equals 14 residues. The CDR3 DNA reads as TGTGCCAGCAGCTTAGCGTTGCAGGGGAATGGCTACACCTTC. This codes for CASSLALQGNGYTF.

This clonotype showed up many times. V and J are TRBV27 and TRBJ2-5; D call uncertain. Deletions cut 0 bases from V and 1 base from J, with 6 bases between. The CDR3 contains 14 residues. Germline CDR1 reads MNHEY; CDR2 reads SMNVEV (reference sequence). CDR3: CASSLSGSQETQYF. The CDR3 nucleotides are TGTGCCAGCAGTTTATCTGGCAGCCAAGAGACCCAGTACTTC.

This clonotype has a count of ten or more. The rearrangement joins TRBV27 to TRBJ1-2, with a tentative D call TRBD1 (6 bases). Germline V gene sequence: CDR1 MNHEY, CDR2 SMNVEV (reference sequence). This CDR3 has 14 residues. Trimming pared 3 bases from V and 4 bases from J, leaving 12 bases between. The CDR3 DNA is TGTGCCAGCAGTTTCACGAGGGGGATCTATGGCTACACCTTC. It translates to CASSFTRGIYGYTF.

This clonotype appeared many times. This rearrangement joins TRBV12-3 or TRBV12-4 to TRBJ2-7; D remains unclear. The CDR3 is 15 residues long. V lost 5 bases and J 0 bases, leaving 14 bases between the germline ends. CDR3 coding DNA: TGTGCCAGCAGTCCCGACTTCCTGAGCTCCTACGAGCAGTACTTC. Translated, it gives CASSPDFLSSYEQYF.

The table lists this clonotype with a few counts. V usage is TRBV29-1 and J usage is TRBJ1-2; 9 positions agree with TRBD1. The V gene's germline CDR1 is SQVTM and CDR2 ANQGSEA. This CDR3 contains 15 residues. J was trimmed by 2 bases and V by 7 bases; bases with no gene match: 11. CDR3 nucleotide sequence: TGCAGCGGGGGCCTCTGGACAGGGGTCAACTATGGCTACACCTTC. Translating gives CSGGLWTGVNYGYTF.

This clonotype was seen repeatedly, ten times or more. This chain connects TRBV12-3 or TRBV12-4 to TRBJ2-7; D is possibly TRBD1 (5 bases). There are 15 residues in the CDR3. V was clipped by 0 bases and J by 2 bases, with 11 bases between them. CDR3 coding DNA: TGTGCCAGCAGTTTAGCGGCAGGGTTTACCTACGAGCAGTACTTC. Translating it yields CASSLAAGFTYEQYF.

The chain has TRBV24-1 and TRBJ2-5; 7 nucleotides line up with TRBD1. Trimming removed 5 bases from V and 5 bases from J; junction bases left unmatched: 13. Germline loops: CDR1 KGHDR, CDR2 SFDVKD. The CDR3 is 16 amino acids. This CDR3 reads CATSAWGQSERETQYF. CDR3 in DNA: TGTGCCACCAGTGCCTGGGGACAGTCGGAACGGGAGACCCAGTACTTC.

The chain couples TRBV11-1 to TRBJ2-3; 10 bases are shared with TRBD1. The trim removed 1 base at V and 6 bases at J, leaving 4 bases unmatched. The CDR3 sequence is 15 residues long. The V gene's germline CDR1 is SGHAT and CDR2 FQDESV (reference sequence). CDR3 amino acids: CASSLVWDRGDTQYF. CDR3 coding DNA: TGTGCCAGCAGCTTAGTGTGGGACAGGGGTGATACGCAGTATTTT. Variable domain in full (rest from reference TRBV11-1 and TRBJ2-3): EAEVAQSPRYKITEKSQAVAFWCDPISGHATLYWYRQILGQGPELLVQFQDESVVDDSQLPKDRFSAERLKGVDSTLKIQPAELGDSAMYLCASSLVWDRGDTQYFGPGTRLTVL.

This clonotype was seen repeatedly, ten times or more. This chain's CDR3 is CASKVTRGGQPQHF. CDR3 in DNA: TGTGCCAGCAAGGTGACAAGGGGCGGTCAGCCCCAGCATTTT. The J gene is TRBJ1-5, the V gene TRBV2, with a possible D match to TRBD1 (5 bases). With 7 bases removed from V and 6 bases from J, the gap between germline ends came to 16 bases. Per germline, CDR1 SNHLY and CDR2 FYNNEI. The CDR3 is 14 amino acids.

The CDR3 coding sequence is TGTGCCAGCAGCCCCTCGTCGTTGGGGAACACTGAAGCTTTCTTT. Translated, it gives CASSPSSLGNTEAFF. This chain uses TRBV7-9 with TRBJ1-1; D unresolved. The CDR3 runs to 15 residues. Per the germline V gene, CDR1 is SEHNR and CDR2 is FQNEAQ (reference sequence). The ends were cut back, 5 bases at V and 1 base at J, with 14 bases in the middle.

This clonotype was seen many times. CDR3 DNA sequence: TGTGCCAGCAGCTTAGTCGGCCCCTACGAGCAGTACTTC. Its translation is CASSLVGPYEQYF. J is TRBJ2-7 and V is TRBV7-2; no reliable D call. CDR3 length: 13 amino acids. Germline CDR1 and CDR2: SGHTA and FQGNSA. V shed 1 base and J shed 2 bases, with 6 bases lying between them.

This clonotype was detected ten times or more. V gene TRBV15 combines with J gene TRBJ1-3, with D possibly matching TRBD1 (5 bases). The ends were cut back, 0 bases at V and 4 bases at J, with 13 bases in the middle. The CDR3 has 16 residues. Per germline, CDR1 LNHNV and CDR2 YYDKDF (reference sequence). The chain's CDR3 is CATSRDRSGLGNTIYF. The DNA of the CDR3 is TGTGCCACCAGCAGAGATCGATCAGGGTTAGGAAACACCATATATTTT.

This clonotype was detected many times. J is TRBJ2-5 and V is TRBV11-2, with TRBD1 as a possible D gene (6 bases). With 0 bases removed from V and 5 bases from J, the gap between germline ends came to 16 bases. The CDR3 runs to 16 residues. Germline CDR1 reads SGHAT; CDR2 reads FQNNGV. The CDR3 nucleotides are TGTGCCAGCAGCTTAGATCAATTCGAGGGGGACGAGACCCAGTACTTC. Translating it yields CASSLDQFEGDETQYF.

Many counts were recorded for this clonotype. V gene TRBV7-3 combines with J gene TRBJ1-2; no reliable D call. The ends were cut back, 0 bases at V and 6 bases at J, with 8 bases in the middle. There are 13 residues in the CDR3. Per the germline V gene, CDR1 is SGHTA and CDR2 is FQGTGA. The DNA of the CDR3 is TGTGCCAGCAGCTTAACCCGGGAAAATGGCTACACCTTC. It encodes CASSLTRENGYTF.

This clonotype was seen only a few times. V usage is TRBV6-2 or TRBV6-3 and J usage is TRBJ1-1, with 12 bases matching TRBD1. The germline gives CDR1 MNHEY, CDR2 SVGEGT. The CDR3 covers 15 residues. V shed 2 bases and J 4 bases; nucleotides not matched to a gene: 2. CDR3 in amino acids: CASSYGTGGFTEAFF. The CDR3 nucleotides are TGTGCCAGCAGTTACGGGACAGGGGGCTTCACTGAAGCTTTCTTT.

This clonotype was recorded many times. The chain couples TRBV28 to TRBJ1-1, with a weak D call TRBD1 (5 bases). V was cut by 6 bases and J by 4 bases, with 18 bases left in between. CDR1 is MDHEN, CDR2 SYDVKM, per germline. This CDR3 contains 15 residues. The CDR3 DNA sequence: TGTGCCAGCAGGGCCCGGAGAAGCGGGGGCACTGAAGCTTTCTTT. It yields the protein CASRARRSGGTEAFF.

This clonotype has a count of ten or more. Here the CDR3 reads CASSQGAGNTIYF. CDR3 nucleotides: TGTGCCAGCAGCCAGGGGGCTGGAAACACCATATATTTT. The V call is TRBV3-1, the J call TRBJ1-3; possibly TRBD1 for D (5 bases). The V gene's germline CDR1 is LGHDT and CDR2 YNNKEL (reference sequence). V dropped 3 bases and J dropped 2 bases, with 5 bases sitting between them. CDR3 length equals 13 residues.